The present T cell receptor (beta chain) was sequenced within a study of blood T cell repertoires in COVID-19. Study-wide context: Spain, Italy and the United States supplied samples that represented acute and convalescent COVID-19.

Profiled with immunoSEQ multiplex PCR; TCRdb holds only in-frame clones, not every one. The sample records tens of thousands of clones, 80% to 90% being singletons. CDR3 length equals 14 residues. The V gene lost 7 bases and the J gene lost 3 bases, with 15 bases spanning the gap. The germline gives CDR1 SEHNR, CDR2 FQNEAQ (reference sequence). The source material was peripheral blood. This clonotype originated in a woman aged 60-75 years with acute or convalescent COVID-19. The gene calls are TRBV7-9 and TRBJ1-1, with D possibly TRBD1 on 6 matching bases. Written as DNA, the CDR3 is TGTGCCAGCACCCAGAGACAGGAGGACACTGAAGCTTTCTTT. As protein: CASTQRQEDTEAFF.